The T cell receptor beta chain described here comes from a study of control samples from healthy donors and cancer patients. Method: immunoSEQ multiplex PCR; TCRdb's copy keeps in-frame clones and lacks some. The repertoire includes 40,000 to 55,000 clones, 87% of them detected once, and roughly 10% sits in the top ten. In germline, CDR1 is MGHRA, CDR2 YSYEKL. This CDR3 comprises 19 residues. The germline V and J ends were trimmed by 4 bases and 0 bases, with 19 bases remaining between them. The TCR originated in a woman aged 55-69 years with lung cancer. The chain couples TRBV4-1 to TRBJ2-6; D is perhaps TRBD1 or TRBD2 (5 bases each). Sequencing was performed on PBMCs. CDR3 DNA: TGCGCCAGCAGCCGCGTTCCGGGACCAAGGTTCTCTGGGGCCAACGTCCTGACTTTC. Protein sequence: CASSRVPGPRFSGANVLTF.